Presented here are 19 T cell receptor beta chains from one specimen sequenced in a study of blood T cell repertoires in COVID-19. Sequencing used immunoSEQ multiplex PCR; TCRdb keeps in-frame clones, though not all of them. The data contain a few hundred thousand clones, approximately 90% of them singletons. Material: PBMCs or T cells enriched from blood (not recorded which). The receptors were gathered from a woman in her 30s who had recovered from COVID-19.

The chain uses TRBV29-1 and TRBJ1-2, with unresolved D. CDR3 length: 15 amino acids. The V end was cut by 5 bases, the J end by 5 bases, with 21 bases between. Germline lookup yields CDR1 SQVTM and CDR2 ANQGSEA. CDR3 sequence (DNA): TGCAGCGTTTTTGGGAGGGAGGAGATCGCGTATGGCTACACCTTC. Translated, it gives CSVFGREEIAYGYTF.

The chain has TRBV28 and TRBJ2-1, with a possible D match to TRBD2 (6 bases). The CDR3 is 12 amino acids. Per germline, CDR1 MDHEN and CDR2 SYDVKM. Here the CDR3 reads CACGERYNEQFF. The CDR3, as DNA: TGTGCGTGCGGGGAGAGATACAATGAGCAGTTCTTC.

Here the CDR3 DNA reads TGCAGCGGGTGGACAGGGTCCAACTATGGCTACACCTTC. Its translation is CSGWTGSNYGYTF. The chain combines TRBV29-1 with TRBJ1-2; 8 nucleotides match TRBD1. The CDR3 runs to 13 residues. V was clipped by 7 bases and J by 2 bases; unmatched bases: 6. The V gene's germline CDR1 is SQVTM and CDR2 ANQGSEA.

This clone appeared a few times. This sequence joins TRBV3-1 (or the pseudogene TRBV3-2) and TRBJ1-4; no clear D gene. Germline CDR1 is LGHDT and CDR2 is YNNKEL (reference sequence). With 1 base removed from V and 1 base from J, the gap between germline ends came to 4 bases. The CDR3 sequence is 14 residues long. CDR3 sequence (DNA): TGTGCCAGCAGCCAAGGACTAACTAATGAAAAACTGTTTTTT. Translating it yields CASSQGLTNEKLFF.

This chain links TRBV29-1 with TRBJ2-7; D gene ambiguous. The V gene's germline CDR1 is SQVTM and CDR2 ANQGSEA. The CDR3 length is 12 residues. V was clipped by 4 bases and J by 2 bases, with 9 bases between them. In DNA form, the CDR3 reads TGCAGCGTTGGAAGTCAGACCTACGAGCAGTACTTC. It yields the protein CSVGSQTYEQYF.

This chain connects TRBV4-3 to TRBJ1-3, with 10 nucleotides matching TRBD1. After removal of 4 bases from V and 4 bases from J, the junction contained 7 bases not matched to a gene. The CDR3 consists of 16 residues. Germline CDR1 is LGHNA and CDR2 is YSLEER. CDR3 nucleotides: TGCGCCAGCAGCCCTAGGGACAGGGGAACCGGAAACACCATATATTTT. Protein product: CASSPRDRGTGNTIYF.

The CDR3 reads CAISTQGNNQPQHF. In nucleotides, the CDR3 is TGTGCCATCAGTACACAGGGGAACAATCAGCCCCAGCATTTT. J is TRBJ1-5 and V is TRBV10-3, with 7 nucleotides matching TRBD1. The CDR3 consists of 14 residues. V lost 5 bases and J lost 3; bases outside the gene matches: 4. Germline V CDR1 and CDR2: ENHRY, SYGVKD.

The gene calls are TRBV7-9 and TRBJ2-7; tentative D call: TRBD2 (6 bases). V lost 3 bases, J lost 4 bases, and 10 bases lay in between. Germline CDR1 reads SEHNR; CDR2 reads FQNEAQ (reference sequence). The CDR3 runs 13 residues. This chain's CDR3 is CASSFGTFYEQYF. CDR3 in DNA: TGTGCCAGCAGCTTCGGGACTTTTTACGAGCAGTACTTC.

The chain combines TRBV7-2 with TRBJ1-6, with D possibly matching TRBD1 (5 bases). CDR1 is SGHTA and CDR2 is FQGNSA in the germline V gene. The CDR3 contains 16 residues. With 5 bases removed from V and 7 bases from J, the gap between germline ends came to 18 bases. The CDR3, as DNA: TGTGCCAGCAGCGTCGTCCCGACAGATGAGAATTCACCCCTCCACTTT. Translated: CASSVVPTDENSPLHF.

This chain joins TRBV11-3 and TRBJ2-7; 16 bases map to TRBD2. Trimming took 5 bases from V and 6 from J; bases not matched to a gene: 16. The CDR3 is 19 residues long. In germline, CDR1 is SGHNT, CDR2 YENEEA. The CDR3: CASSHTRDGTSGRASEQYF. For the CDR3, the DNA is TGTGCCAGCAGCCACACTAGAGACGGGACTAGCGGGAGGGCCTCCGAGCAGTACTTC.

V gene TRBV29-1 combines with J gene TRBJ2-7, with TRBD1 identical over 7 bases. Germline V lookup: CDR1 SQVTM, CDR2 ANQGSEA. Trimming took 5 bases from V and 0 from J; bases not matched to a gene: 4. This CDR3 has 13 amino acids. CDR3 coding DNA: TGCAGCGTTAGGCCAGGGGGCTCCTACGAGCAGTACTTC. Translating gives CSVRPGGSYEQYF.

The count of this clone is one. The V gene is TRBV6-2 or TRBV6-3, the J gene TRBJ2-7; 7 positions agree with TRBD2. Germline CDR1 is MNHEY and CDR2 is SVGEGT. After removal of 4 bases from V and 2 bases from J, the junction contained 5 bases not matched to a gene. This CDR3 spans 14 amino acids. The CDR3 protein is CASSFSAGPYEQYF. The CDR3 DNA is TGTGCCAGCAGTTTCTCAGCGGGGCCCTACGAGCAGTACTTC.

CDR3 bases: TGTGCCAGCAGCCCTAAAGGACAGGCAGTCTATGGCTACACCTTC. Amino acids: CASSPKGQAVYGYTF. V usage is TRBV7-2 and J usage is TRBJ1-2; 7 nucleotides line up with TRBD1. V dropped 5 bases and J dropped 4; count of bases not matched to a gene: 10. Germline values: CDR1 SGHTA, CDR2 FQGNSA. The CDR3 contains 15 residues.

The V and J genes are TRBV4-2 and TRBJ1-1; D is uncertain. V gave up 0 bases and J gave up 0 bases, with 11 bases separating them. CDR1 LGHNA and CDR2 YNFKEQ come from the germline V gene. This CDR3 comprises 16 residues. In nucleotides, the CDR3 is TGTGCCAGCAGCCAAGAAGGGAGAGCCATGAACACTGAAGCTTTCTTT. It yields the protein CASSQEGRAMNTEAFF.

The chain joins TRBV15 to TRBJ2-1, with 10 bases that match TRBD2. The CDR3 has 17 residues. Trimming removed 2 bases from V and 3 bases from J; junction bases left unmatched: 7. Germline assignment: CDR1 LNHNV and CDR2 YYDKDF (reference sequence). The CDR3 reads CATSRSRTSGVYNEQFF. CDR3 DNA: TGTGCCACCAGCAGATCCCGGACTAGCGGAGTCTACAATGAGCAGTTCTTC.

The chain joins TRBV3-1 (or the pseudogene TRBV3-2) to TRBJ1-6; D may be TRBD1 (6 bases). Germline CDR1 and CDR2: LGHDT and YNNKEL (reference sequence). Deletions cut 1 base from V and 8 bases from J, with 21 bases between. This CDR3 is built from 18 residues. CDR3 residues: CASSQGPGLSGVDSPLHF. The CDR3 DNA reads TGTGCCAGCAGCCAAGGGCCGGGTCTCTCAGGGGTGGATTCACCCCTCCACTTT.

This clone has a handful of counts. V and J are TRBV11-3 and TRBJ2-1; D is unclear. This CDR3 has 14 residues. Trimming pared 1 base from V and 0 bases from J, leaving 4 bases between. The germline V gene encodes CDR1 SGHNT and CDR2 YENEEA. Here the CDR3 DNA reads TGTGCCAGCAGCTTAGGGAGCTCCTACAATGAGCAGTTCTTC. The encoded protein is CASSLGSSYNEQFF.

The V gene is TRBV5-1, the J gene TRBJ1-3; no definite D call. The CDR3 covers 15 residues. V was trimmed by 5 bases and J by 1 base, leaving 13 bases between them. In germline, CDR1 is SGHRS, CDR2 YFSETQ. The CDR3 sequence is CASSSGRGSGNTIYF. CDR3 in DNA: TGCGCCAGCAGTTCGGGTCGTGGGTCTGGAAACACCATATATTTT.

V is TRBV28 and J is TRBJ2-1; 12 bases match TRBD2. The CDR3 extends over 21 amino acids. The trim removed 5 bases at V and 7 bases at J, leaving 24 bases unmatched. CDR1 is MDHEN and CDR2 is SYDVKM in the germline V gene. CDR3: CASSPWGPVFITSGRSNEQFF. CDR3 DNA sequence: TGTGCCAGCAGTCCTTGGGGGCCAGTATTTATCACTAGCGGGAGGAGTAATGAGCAGTTCTTC.